The rows below give T cell receptor beta chains drawn from one sample of a study of siplizumab effects on memory and regulatory T cells. Produced via immunoSEQ multiplex PCR; TCRdb's table is partial and in-frame only. This table holds over 85,000 clones, around nine tenths found once. Specimen: CD4+ T cells sorted from blood. The receptors come from a human donor in good health. Both conserved end residues are part of each CDR3. Fields, in order: J gene, clone size, V gene, D gene, CDR3 protein, CDR3 DNA. The D gene is left open where the match is weak. Not every row has a clone size; where given, it reads once, few, many or a size class.

J: TRBJ1-1; size: .; V: TRBV30; D: TRBD1; CDR3: CAWSVRDRALAATAFF; DNA: TGTGCCTGGAGTGTCCGGGACAGGGCTCTGGCTGCAACTGCTTTCTTT
J: TRBJ2-5; size: .; V: TRBV6-1; D: TRBD2; CDR3: CASSEEGSGRVREGGETQYF; DNA: TGTGCCAGCAGTGAAGAAGGAAGCGGGAGGGTCCGAGAGGGGGGAGAGACCCAGTACTTC
J: TRBJ1-4; size: .; V: TRBV7-2; D: .; CDR3: CASSFIGGGIEKLFF; DNA: TGTGCCAGCAGCTTCATTGGGGGCGGGATTGAAAAACTGTTTTTT
J: TRBJ2-6; size: .; V: TRBV28; D: .; CDR3: CASSPPRGFGANVLTF; DNA: TGTGCCAGCAGTCCGCCTCGGGGTTTTGGGGCCAACGTCCTGACTTTC
J: TRBJ1-5; size: .; V: TRBV19; D: .; CDR3: CASSMSRGGTQPQHF; DNA: TGTGCCAGTAGTATGTCCAGGGGAGGTACTCAGCCCCAGCATTTT
J: TRBJ1-5; size: .; V: TRBV27; D: .; CDR3: CASSIYGGNQPQHF; DNA: TGTGCCAGCAGCATCTATGGAGGCAATCAGCCCCAGCATTTT
J: TRBJ1-1; size: .; V: TRBV19; D: .; CDR3: CASAEQQQEAEAFF; DNA: TGTGCCAGCGCGGAACAGCAACAGGAGGCTGAAGCTTTCTTT
J: TRBJ2-1; size: .; V: TRBV7-6; D: .; CDR3: CASSYGTPGENNEQFF; DNA: TGTGCCAGCAGCTACGGGACTCCTGGGGAGAACAATGAGCAGTTCTTC
J: TRBJ1-5; size: .; V: TRBV7-2; D: .; CDR3: CASSSLGPYQPQHF; DNA: TGTGCCAGCAGCTCCTTGGGACCCTATCAGCCCCAGCATTTT
J: TRBJ1-2; size: once; V: TRBV19; D: .; CDR3: CASSGAGNYGYTF; DNA: TGTGCCAGTAGTGGGGCGGGTAACTATGGCTACACCTTC
J: TRBJ1-4; size: .; V: TRBV11-1; D: .; CDR3: CASSLRGATNEKLFF; DNA: TGTGCCAGCAGCTTACGGGGTGCAACTAATGAAAAACTGTTTTTT
J: TRBJ2-5; size: .; V: TRBV11-2; D: TRBD2; CDR3: CASSPVGGGRTAQYF; DNA: TGTGCCAGCAGCCCCGTGGGCGGGGGGCGAACGGCCCAGTACTTC
J: TRBJ1-5; size: once; V: TRBV6-5; D: .; CDR3: CASSLTGTNQPQHF; DNA: TGTGCCAGCAGTCTCACAGGTACCAATCAGCCCCAGCATTTT
J: TRBJ2-1; size: .; V: TRBV27; D: TRBD2; CDR3: CASRLAGAYNEQFF; DNA: TGTGCCAGCCGCCTGGCGGGGGCCTACAATGAGCAGTTCTTC
J: TRBJ2-7; size: .; V: TRBV28; D: TRBD2; CDR3: CASRGRATSYEQYF; DNA: TGTGCCAGCAGGGGGAGGGCTACTTCCTACGAGCAGTACTTC
J: TRBJ2-1; size: .; V: TRBV6-1; D: .; CDR3: CASSEVASAYNEQFF; DNA: TGTGCCAGCAGTGAAGTTGCTAGCGCTTACAATGAGCAGTTCTTC